One sample yielded the 31 T cell receptor beta chains listed below, sequenced in a study of cytomegalovirus exposure and HLA in healthy donors. The PCR had 60 Vbeta and 13 Jbeta primers. Assay used: immunoSEQ multiplex PCR; TCRdb lists only in-frame clones, some missing. The data hold 140,000 to 150,000 clones, with approximately 84% observed a single time. Sequences were obtained from PBMCs. The source of these receptors is a woman aged 55-69 years in good health and CMV-seropositive.

The genes are TRBV5-4 and TRBJ2-1; a possible D gene is TRBD1 (5 bases). CDR1 and CDR2 (germline): SGHNT, YYREEE (reference sequence). V lost 3 bases and J lost 7, with 14 bases in between. There are 14 residues in the CDR3. The CDR3 region has the DNA TGTGCCAGCAGCTCATTTTCCAGGGATAATGAGCAGTTCTTC. It encodes CASSSFSRDNEQFF.

The gene calls are TRBV28 and TRBJ1-2, with a weak D call TRBD1 (6 bases). Germline CDR1 reads MDHEN; CDR2 reads SYDVKM. This CDR3 spans 13 amino acids. V lost 3 bases to trimming and J lost 3 bases, with 8 bases between them. The CDR3 here is CASSFGQYYGYTF. The CDR3 bases are TGTGCCAGCAGTTTCGGACAGTACTATGGCTACACCTTC.

This chain uses TRBV7-2 with TRBJ2-1, with 7 bases identical to TRBD2. CDR1 and CDR2 (germline): SGHTA, FQGNSA. Trimming cost V 8 bases and J 8 bases; bases outside gene matches: 12. CDR3 length: 14 residues. The CDR3 reads CASRKSSGTDEQFF. The CDR3 DNA is TGTGCCAGCCGCAAATCAAGCGGGACGGATGAGCAGTTCTTC.

CDR3 loop: CASSPPPGQNTGELFF. The CDR3 DNA sequence: TGTGCCAGCAGCCCTCCTCCCGGACAGAACACCGGGGAGCTGTTTTTT. The chain joins TRBV7-9 to TRBJ2-2, with a weak D call TRBD1 (5 bases). The germline V and J ends were trimmed by 5 bases and 1 base, with 14 bases remaining between them. This CDR3 region has 16 residues. Per germline, CDR1 SEHNR and CDR2 FQNEAQ (reference sequence).

The chain couples TRBV5-1 to TRBJ2-1, with D unresolved. In germline, CDR1 is SGHRS, CDR2 YFSETQ. Trimming took off 4 bases at V and 0 bases at J, with 11 bases between the two ends. CDR3 length equals 15 residues. The CDR3 loop is CASSRETASYNEQFF. CDR3 nucleotides: TGCGCCAGCAGCCGAGAGACTGCCTCCTACAATGAGCAGTTCTTC.

V gene TRBV2 combines with J gene TRBJ1-4; the match to TRBD1 covers 7 bases. V lost 6 bases, J lost 7 bases, and 8 bases stayed unmatched. Germline CDR1 is SNHLY and CDR2 is FYNNEI. The CDR3 length is 14 residues. The chain's CDR3 is CASSQDRQREKLFF. CDR3 DNA: TGTGCCAGCAGCCAGGACAGGCAACGTGAAAAACTGTTTTTT. Supplemented by reference TRBV2 and TRBJ1-4, the full variable domain reads EPEVTQTPSHQVTQMGQEVILRCVPISNHLYFYWYRQILGQKVEFLVSFYNNEISEKSEIFDDQFSVERPDGSNFTLKIRSTKLEDSAMYFCASSQDRQREKLFFGSGTQLSVL.

This sequence joins TRBV7-9 and TRBJ2-5; D not certain. Trimming left V 4 bases short and J 5 bases short, with 5 bases between. The CDR3 extends over 11 amino acids. Germline-derived CDR1 and CDR2 are SEHNR and FQNEAQ (reference sequence). CDR3 nucleotide sequence: TGTGCCAGCAGCTCCCGGGAGACCCAGTACTTC. Amino acids: CASSSRETQYF. The whole variable domain, remainder taken from reference TRBV7-9 and TRBJ2-5, is DTGVSQNPRHKITKRGQNVTFRCDPISEHNRLYWYRQTLGQGPEFLTYFQNEAQLEKSRLLSDRFSAERPKGSFSTLEIQRTEQGDSAMYLCASSSRETQYFGPGTRLLVL.

The rearrangement uses TRBV30 and TRBJ2-1; the D gene is possibly TRBD2 (6 bases). The length of the CDR3 is 15 residues. CDR1 is GTSNPN and CDR2 is SVGIG in the germline V gene (reference sequence). Trimming shortened V by 1 base and J by 0 bases, and 10 bases separated the two germline ends. CDR3 sequence: CAWSEVAASYNEQFF. The DNA for the CDR3 is TGTGCCTGGAGTGAGGTAGCGGCCTCCTACAATGAGCAGTTCTTC.

CDR3 bases: TGTGCCAGCAGACTGACACAGAACACCGGGGAGCTGTTTTTT. Amino acids: CASRLTQNTGELFF. The rearrangement uses TRBV6-4 and TRBJ2-2, with unresolved D. The length of the CDR3 is 14 residues. Germline CDR1 and CDR2: MRHNA and SNTAGT. Trimming pared 6 bases from V and 1 base from J, leaving 9 bases between.

The genes are TRBV23-1 and TRBJ2-1; D may be TRBD2 (6 bases). TRBV23-1 is an ORF, and what it does is uncertain. The CDR3 runs 19 residues. Trimming removed 0 bases at V and 0 bases at J, with 18 bases between. Here the CDR3 DNA reads TGCGCCAGCAGTCAATCGAAGTGGGACTTTCCAAGCTCCTACAATGAGCAGTTCTTC. As protein: CASSQSKWDFPSSYNEQFF.

The rearrangement joins TRBV6-1 to TRBJ1-5; 7 bases are a match to TRBD1. Germline-derived CDR1 and CDR2 are MNHNS and SASEGT. Germline trimming cut 2 bases from V and 2 bases from J; bases unmatched to any gene: 3. This CDR3 has 15 amino acids. This chain's CDR3 is CASSERGRGNQPQHF. The DNA for the CDR3 is TGTGCCAGCAGTGAAAGGGGGCGCGGCAATCAGCCCCAGCATTTT.

The chain is built from TRBV28 and TRBJ1-3; D possibly corresponds to TRBD1 (5 bases). With 7 bases removed from V and 0 bases from J, the gap between germline ends came to 19 bases. The CDR3 has 17 residues. CDR1 is MDHEN, CDR2 SYDVKM, per germline. DNA for the CDR3: TGTGCCAGCAACAGGCCCTGGGGGGACTTCTCTGGAAACACCATATATTTT. Translation: CASNRPWGDFSGNTIYF.

The V call is TRBV4-2, the J call TRBJ1-2; 7 positions match TRBD1. The CDR3 has 15 amino acids. Looked up from germline, CDR1 is LGHNA and CDR2 is YNFKEQ. With 0 bases clipped from V and 4 bases from J, the junction kept 5 bases outside the gene matches. CDR3 residues: CASSQDNRGFYGYTF. DNA of the CDR3: TGTGCCAGCAGCCAAGATAACAGGGGTTTCTATGGCTACACCTTC.

The chain links TRBV10-2 to TRBJ2-7; maybe TRBD1 (6 bases). V lost 6 bases, J lost 2 bases, and 8 bases lay in between. The V gene's germline CDR1 is WSHSY and CDR2 SAAADI. This CDR3 has 12 amino acids. The CDR3 reads CASRDSPYEQYF. Here the CDR3 DNA reads TGCGCCAGCAGGGACAGTCCCTACGAGCAGTACTTC.

CDR3 loop: CASSLLGQTPGYTF. CDR3 in DNA: TGTGCCAGCAGCTTATTGGGACAGACGCCAGGCTACACCTTC. J is TRBJ1-2 and V is TRBV7-8; 7 bases match TRBD1. The germline V gene has CDR1 SGHVS and CDR2 FQNEAQ. The trim removed 2 bases at V and 8 bases at J, leaving 8 bases unmatched. The CDR3 extends over 14 amino acids.

The chain has TRBV5-4 and TRBJ2-7, with TRBD1 identical over 12 bases. In germline, CDR1 is SGHNT, CDR2 YYREEE (reference sequence). This CDR3 has 15 amino acids. The V segment lost 4 bases and the J segment 5 bases; nucleotides outside the gene matches: 7. Here the CDR3 DNA reads TGTGCCAGCAGCAGGACGGGACAGGGGGCCCACGAGCAGTACTTC. Translation: CASSRTGQGAHEQYF.

The chain links TRBV4-3 to TRBJ2-1, with 8 bases fitting TRBD2. CDR3 length: 17 amino acids. The germline V gene encodes CDR1 LGHNA and CDR2 YSLEER. Losses at the gene ends were 0 bases for V and 9 bases for J; bases not matched to a gene: 13. The chain's CDR3 is CASSQDRGGLGSVEQFF. In DNA, the CDR3 is TGCGCCAGCAGCCAAGATAGAGGGGGACTAGGATCAGTTGAGCAGTTCTTC.

V gene TRBV15 combines with J gene TRBJ2-7, with D hard to call. The V gene's germline CDR1 is LNHNV and CDR2 YYDKDF (reference sequence). Trimming pared 5 bases from V and 1 base from J, leaving 12 bases between. The CDR3 consists of 14 residues. DNA for the CDR3: TGTGCCACCAGCCTGCCCGCGCTGTCCTACGAGCAGTACTTC. Translating gives CATSLPALSYEQYF.

The chain uses TRBV7-2 and TRBJ2-5; possibly TRBD1 for D (5 bases). The germline V and J ends were trimmed by 3 bases and 0 bases, with 17 bases remaining between them. Germline CDR1 is SGHTA and CDR2 is FQGNSA. The CDR3 has 17 amino acids. CDR3 sequence (DNA): TGTGCCAGCAGCTTGGGAAGCGTGGGGCGGCACCAAGAGACCCAGTACTTC. This sequence encodes CASSLGSVGRHQETQYF. Supplemented by reference TRBV7-2 and TRBJ2-5, the full variable domain reads GAGVSQSPSNKVTEKGKDVELRCDPISGHTALYWYRQSLGQGLEFLIYFQGNSAPDKSGLPSDRFSAERTGGSVSTLTIQRTQQEDSAVYLCASSLGSVGRHQETQYFGPGTRLLVL.

This chain uses TRBV7-3 with TRBJ2-1, with 9 bases matching TRBD1. V shed 0 bases and J 4 bases; nucleotides not matched to a gene: 4. The CDR3 is 16 residues long. From germline, CDR1 is SGHTA and CDR2 FQGTGA. The CDR3 DNA is TGTGCCAGCAGCTTAACTGGGACAGGGATTTACAATGAGCAGTTCTTC. Translating it yields CASSLTGTGIYNEQFF.

In its sample, this clone was seen once. The rearrangement links TRBV5-1 to TRBJ2-1; 9 positions match TRBD2. The germline V gene has CDR1 SGHRS and CDR2 YFSETQ. The trim removed 1 base at V and 7 bases at J, leaving 6 bases unmatched. The CDR3 is made up of 15 amino acids. The CDR3 protein is CASSLLAGSSNEQFF. The CDR3 DNA reads as TGCGCCAGCAGCTTGCTAGCGGGAAGTAGTAATGAGCAGTTCTTC.

The chain combines TRBV4-1 with TRBJ1-3; unclear D gene. Germline V gene sequence: CDR1 MGHRA, CDR2 YSYEKL. The germline V and J ends were trimmed by 4 bases and 1 base, with 11 bases remaining between them. This CDR3 contains 15 residues. CDR3: CASSRRDKSGNTIYF. In DNA, the CDR3 is TGCGCCAGCAGCCGCCGAGACAAATCTGGAAACACCATATATTTT.

The chain employs TRBV6-5 and TRBJ2-1; possibly TRBD2 for D (6 bases). V lost 4 bases and J 8 bases, leaving 15 bases between the germline ends. This CDR3 has 14 residues. Germline CDR1 is MNHEY and CDR2 is SVGAGI. The chain's CDR3 is CASSLTRRRDEQFF. The CDR3 DNA reads as TGTGCCAGCAGTTTGACACGTCGGAGGGATGAGCAGTTCTTC.

The chain joins TRBV6-6 to TRBJ2-2; possibly TRBD2 for D (5 bases). The CDR3 spans 16 residues. Trimming stripped 2 bases from V and 1 base from J, with 11 bases between. Germline V gene sequence: CDR1 MNHNY, CDR2 SVGAGI (reference sequence). The CDR3: CASSYAAAGNTGELFF. CDR3 sequence (DNA): TGTGCCAGCAGTTACGCGGCGGCGGGGAACACCGGGGAGCTGTTTTTT.

V gene TRBV11-3 combines with J gene TRBJ2-7; no clear D. The ends were cut back, 4 bases at V and 0 bases at J, with 7 bases in the middle. The V gene's germline CDR1 is SGHNT and CDR2 YENEEA. The CDR3 extends over 13 amino acids. The CDR3 bases are TGTGCCAGCAGCTCCTCAGGCTCCTACGAGCAGTACTTC. Its translation is CASSSSGSYEQYF.

This clone has more than one count but fewer than ten. V usage is TRBV6-6 and J usage is TRBJ2-5; TRBD1 agrees at 8 bases. CDR3 length equals 15 residues. J lost 7 bases, V lost 7 bases, and 14 bases had no gene match. CDR1 and CDR2 (germline): MNHNY, SVGAGI (reference sequence). The CDR3 region has the DNA TGTGCCAGCACAACCGGGACAGGAGTTCCGGGGACCCAGTACTTC. Its protein is CASTTGTGVPGTQYF.

In this sample, this clone turned up once. The DNA of the CDR3 is TGTGCCAGCAGCCGCGCGGGCGGGATCAACTATGGCTACACCTTC. Protein product: CASSRAGGINYGYTF. This chain uses TRBV28 with TRBJ1-2; the D is unclear. The CDR3 extends over 15 amino acids. Looked up from germline, CDR1 is MDHEN and CDR2 is SYDVKM. Trimming stripped 6 bases from V and 2 bases from J, with 16 bases between.

Comments on this clone: Other DNA sequences within the sample encode an identical CDR3. The chain employs TRBV7-9 and TRBJ1-5; D is undetermined. V was pared by 1 base and J by 7 bases, with 5 bases between. CDR1 SEHNR and CDR2 FQNEAQ come from the germline V gene (reference sequence). The CDR3 length is 12 residues. The chain's CDR3 is CASSLGGQPQHF. As DNA, the CDR3 is TGTGCCAGCAGCTTAGGCGGGCAGCCCCAGCATTTT.

The gene calls are TRBV5-4 and TRBJ1-2; 11 nucleotides agree with TRBD1. The V gene end was trimmed by 3 bases and the J gene end by 4 bases; junction bases not matched to a gene: 11. Germline loops: CDR1 SGHNT, CDR2 YYREEE (reference sequence). The CDR3 consists of 17 residues. CDR3 amino acids: CASSSRTGGGFSYGYTF. The CDR3 DNA sequence: TGTGCCAGCAGCTCTCGGACAGGGGGCGGCTTTAGCTATGGCTACACCTTC.

The V call is TRBV28, the J call TRBJ2-7; D is uncertain. V was pared by 3 bases and J by 0 bases, with 15 bases between. The CDR3 runs to 16 residues. Looked up from germline, CDR1 is MDHEN and CDR2 is SYDVKM. The CDR3 reads CASSLPLGRSSYEQYF. CDR3 in DNA: TGTGCCAGCAGTTTGCCCCTAGGCCGGAGCTCCTACGAGCAGTACTTC. Together with reference TRBV28 and TRBJ2-7, the CDR3 gives the full variable domain: DVKVTQSSRYLVKRTGEKVFLECVQDMDHENMFWYRQDPGLGLRLIYFSYDVKMKEKGDIPEGYSVSREKKERFSLILESASTNQTSMYLCASSLPLGRSSYEQYFGPGTRLTVT.

This clone showed up just once. This chain connects TRBV28 to TRBJ1-2, with D perhaps TRBD1 (6 bases). Germline loops: CDR1 MDHEN, CDR2 SYDVKM. The CDR3 is made up of 13 amino acids. CDR3 protein: CATRTASNYGYTF. The CDR3 DNA reads TGTGCTACCCGGACAGCCTCTAACTATGGCTACACCTTC.